The entry below describes one TCR beta chain. Its antigen is still unknown. The PCR contained 60 Vbeta and 13 Jbeta primers. Source study methods: The count from a later analysis was some 76 million unique TCR beta chains, some 10 million of them shared. Sequencing used immunoSEQ multiplex PCR; TCRdb keeps in-frame clones, though not all of them. Clone size and the V and J calls come from that table; the DNA yielded D and trimming. Among about 190,000 clones listed, around 80% were seen once. Deletions cut 2 bases from V and 2 bases from J, with 6 bases between. This CDR3 is built from 14 residues. The germline CDR1 and CDR2 sequences are SGHAT and FQNNGV. This specimen comes from a study of cytomegalovirus exposure and HLA in healthy donors. General study results and limits: The study labeled fewer than 200 TCR beta chains cytomegalovirus-associated.

This chain uses TRBV11-2 with TRBJ2-2; D uncertain. The TCR comes from a middle-aged man in good health and CMV-seropositive. Material for sequencing was PBMCs. The CDR3 loop reads CASSLKANTGELFF. Written as DNA, the CDR3 is TGTGCCAGCAGCTTAAAAGCTAACACCGGGGAGCTGTTTTTT.